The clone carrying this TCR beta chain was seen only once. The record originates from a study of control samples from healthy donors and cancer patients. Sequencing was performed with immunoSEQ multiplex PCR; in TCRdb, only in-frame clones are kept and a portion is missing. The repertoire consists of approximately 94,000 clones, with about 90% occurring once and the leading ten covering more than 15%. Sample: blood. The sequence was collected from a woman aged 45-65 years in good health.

CDR3 nucleotide sequence: TGTGCCAGTAGTCAGTGGACAGGGAGCGGCTACACCTTC. Translated: CASSQWTGSGYTF. The chain has TRBV19 and TRBJ1-2; TRBD1 aligns across 8 bases. Per the germline V gene, CDR1 is LNHDA and CDR2 is SQIVND (reference sequence). The CDR3 is 13 amino acids. Germline trimming cut 5 bases from V and 8 bases from J; bases unmatched to any gene: 7.